A single sample is the source of the 27 T cell receptor beta chains below, sequenced in a study of T-cell memory formation after mild COVID-19. TCRdb redid the calling of the 5' RACE reads with MiXCR, one entry per CDR3 protein. Here the sample spans about 430,000 distinct CDR3 sequences, approximately 25% being singletons. Source material: PBMCs or a T cell subset sorted from them (not recorded which). These receptors all come from an adult woman who had mild COVID-19 (a few samples of this study predate the infection). Cell type and time point are not known.

The V and J genes are TRBV7-8 and TRBJ2-5; 12 bases are shared with TRBD2. The CDR3 is 18 residues long. The germline V gene has CDR1 SGHVS and CDR2 FQNEAQ. The junction had 11 bases not matched to a gene; V was cut back by 1 base and J by 5 bases. CDR3 DNA: TGTGCCAGCAGCTTAGGCCTACTAGCGGGAGGAGGTCCCGAGACCCAGTACTTC. Translated, it gives CASSLGLLAGGGPETQYF.

This clonotype has just a few counts. The V call is TRBV5-6, the J call TRBJ1-6; D uncertain. V gave up 0 bases and J gave up 10 bases, with 11 bases separating them. This CDR3 comprises 14 residues. Germline loops: CDR1 SGHDT, CDR2 YYEEEE. CDR3 bases: TGTGCCAGCAGCTTGGCCCAGGTTAAATCACCCCTCCACTTT. Translated: CASSLAQVKSPLHF.

The V and J genes are TRBV6-5 and TRBJ2-3; 10 nucleotides agree with TRBD2. Germline lookup yields CDR1 MNHEY and CDR2 SVGAGI. This CDR3 has 15 amino acids. J was trimmed by 7 bases and V by 5 bases; bases with no gene match: 9. The CDR3 protein is CASSQREGWVHTQYF. The CDR3 bases are TGTGCCAGCAGTCAGCGGGAGGGCTGGGTCCATACGCAGTATTTT.

This clonotype was counted only a few times. The genes are TRBV7-2 and TRBJ1-1; no clear D. The V and J ends lost 2 bases and 0 bases respectively, with 7 bases between them. Per the germline V gene, CDR1 is SGHTA and CDR2 is FQGNSA. The length of the CDR3 is 14 residues. DNA of the CDR3: TGTGCCAGCAGCTTAATCCAGATGAACACTGAAGCTTTCTTT. It codes for CASSLIQMNTEAFF.

This chain joins TRBV30 and TRBJ1-2; no reliable D call. V dropped 5 bases and J dropped 6 bases, with 10 bases sitting between them. The length of the CDR3 is 11 residues. Germline V lookup: CDR1 GTSNPN, CDR2 SVGIG (reference sequence). The CDR3 region is CAWGVGHGYTF. In nucleotides, the CDR3 is TGTGCCTGGGGGGTAGGTCATGGCTACACCTTC.

This clonotype was recorded a few times. This chain joins TRBV12-3 or TRBV12-4 and TRBJ2-7; TRBD1 matches at 9 bases. V shed 3 bases and J 7 bases; nucleotides not matched to a gene: 7. The CDR3 spans 14 residues. CDR3 loop: CASSLGQGLWEQYF. For the CDR3, the DNA is TGTGCCAGCAGTTTGGGACAGGGCCTCTGGGAGCAGTACTTC.

The chain recombines TRBV12-3 or TRBV12-4 with TRBJ2-7; TRBD1 might be the D (6 bases). CDR3 length: 13 residues. Deletions cut 9 bases from V and 5 bases from J, with 17 bases between. This CDR3 reads CASLGAFRDEQYF. CDR3 in DNA: TGTGCCAGTTTGGGGGCTTTTCGGGACGAGCAGTACTTC.

The chain employs TRBV18 and TRBJ2-2; D not certain. Trimming removed 4 bases from V and 1 base from J, with 10 bases in between. Germline lookup yields CDR1 KGHSH and CDR2 LQKENI. The CDR3 loop spans 15 amino acids. For the CDR3, the DNA is TGTGCCAGCTCACGAGATGGGAAGAACACCGGGGAGCTGTTTTTT. As protein: CASSRDGKNTGELFF.

The CDR3 spells CASLLSAGHDEQYF. The CDR3 nucleotides read TGTGCCAGCTTACTTTCAGCGGGACACGACGAGCAGTACTTC. The chain has TRBV6-6 and TRBJ2-7; D perhaps matches TRBD2 (7 bases). Germline CDR1 is MNHNY and CDR2 is SVGAGI (reference sequence). The length of the CDR3 is 14 residues. V dropped 8 bases and J dropped 5 bases, with 19 bases sitting between them.

The rearrangement uses TRBV12-3 or TRBV12-4 and TRBJ2-2; 7 positions agree with TRBD2. J lost 7 bases, V lost 4 bases, and 3 bases had no gene match. The CDR3 consists of 13 residues. The CDR3 nucleotides read TGTGCCAGCAGTTGGGGCGGGAGCGGGGAGCTGTTTTTT. As protein: CASSWGGSGELFF.

The V and J genes are TRBV7-3 and TRBJ2-3; the D is unclear. This CDR3 has 13 residues. Looked up from germline, CDR1 is SGHTA and CDR2 is FQGTGA. V lost 4 bases and J lost 5, with 10 bases in between. CDR3 loop: CASSYREGDTQYF. The CDR3 DNA is TGTGCCAGCAGCTATAGGGAAGGAGATACGCAGTATTTT.

This clonotype was found many times. The chain is built from TRBV7-2 and TRBJ1-2, with 11 nucleotides matching TRBD1. CDR1 and CDR2 from the germline V gene are SGHTA and FQGNSA. Trimming took 5 bases from V and 4 from J; bases not matched to a gene: 3. The CDR3 is 14 residues long. CDR3 protein: CASSPGTGGYGYTF. Written as DNA, the CDR3 is TGTGCCAGCAGCCCTGGGACAGGGGGCTATGGCTACACCTTC.

The chain links TRBV18 to TRBJ1-5; no clear D. Trimming cost V 0 bases and J 1 base, with 10 bases left between them. The germline V gene encodes CDR1 KGHSH and CDR2 LQKENI. The CDR3 spans 16 residues. The CDR3 DNA reads as TGTGCCAGCTCACCACCCATGTCGGGAAGCAATCAGCCCCAGCATTTT. Its protein product is CASSPPMSGSNQPQHF.

This clonotype appeared a few times. The rearrangement joins TRBV5-1 to TRBJ2-5, with 11 bases identical to TRBD2. Germline V CDR1 and CDR2: SGHRS, YFSETQ. The CDR3 runs 16 residues. V gave up 6 bases and J gave up 2 bases; unmatched junction bases: 9. CDR3 residues: CASTTGGLAVQETQYF. The DNA for the CDR3 is TGCGCCAGCACTACAGGGGGACTAGCGGTACAAGAGACCCAGTACTTC.

The chain joins TRBV20-1 to TRBJ1-2; D remains unclear. Trimming stripped 0 bases from V and 1 base from J, with 9 bases between. The germline gives CDR1 DFQATT, CDR2 SNEGSKA (reference sequence). There are 14 residues in the CDR3. The CDR3 loop reads CSARELKFNYGYTF. The CDR3 region has the DNA TGCAGTGCTAGAGAACTGAAGTTTAACTATGGCTACACCTTC.

CDR3 sequence reads: CASSHDRGQRKGYTF. The CDR3 DNA reads TGTGCCAGCAGCCATGACAGGGGGCAAAGGAAAGGCTACACCTTC. The chain recombines TRBV12-3 or TRBV12-4 with TRBJ1-2; the match to TRBD1 covers 10 bases. CDR3 length equals 15 residues. V shed 6 bases, J shed 8 bases, and the junction held 12 bases outside the gene matches.

The chain has TRBV7-8 and TRBJ2-7; the D gene is possibly TRBD1 (7 bases). Germline CDR1 SGHVS, CDR2 FQNEAQ. The germline V and J ends were trimmed by 5 bases and 3 bases, with 14 bases remaining between them. The CDR3 is made up of 14 amino acids. The CDR3 DNA reads TGTGCCAGCAGCCTGGGGGGACAGTACTACGAGCAGTACTTC. Residues: CASSLGGQYYEQYF.

J is TRBJ2-5 and V is TRBV7-7; TRBD1 matches at 7 bases. CDR1 and CDR2 from the germline V gene are SSHAT and FNYEAQ (reference sequence). The CDR3 covers 15 residues. J gave up 5 bases and V 5 bases, and 11 bases lay outside the gene matches. The CDR3 here is CASSINRDSSETQYF. CDR3 coding DNA: TGTGCCAGCAGCATTAATCGGGACAGCTCTGAGACCCAGTACTTC. The variable domain in full, with the rest retrieved from reference TRBV7-7 and TRBJ2-5, is GAGVSQSPRYKVTKRGQDVTLRCDPISSHATLYWYQQALGQGPEFLTYFNYEAQPDKSGLPSDRFSAERPEGSISTLTIQRTEQRDSAMYRCASSINRDSSETQYFGPGTRLLVL.

This clonotype appeared a single time. CDR3 amino acids: CASSLTRGVEAFF. CDR3 DNA sequence: TGTGCCAGCAGCTTGACCCGGGGAGTTGAAGCTTTCTTT. V is TRBV7-3 and J is TRBJ1-1; D unresolved. Looked up from germline, CDR1 is SGHTA and CDR2 is FQGTGA. CDR3 length: 13 residues. V was shortened by 3 bases and J by 7 bases, with 12 bases between the two germline ends.

This clonotype was seen ten or more times. This chain joins TRBV6-5 and TRBJ1-1; tentative D call: TRBD1 (5 bases). Germline V gene sequence: CDR1 MNHEY, CDR2 SVGAGI. CDR3 size: 14 residues. The V and J ends lost 7 bases and 6 bases respectively, with 18 bases between them. The CDR3 loop reads CASISGSRGAEAFF. The CDR3 DNA follows: TGTGCCAGCATCTCAGGGAGCCGGGGCGCTGAAGCTTTCTTT.

The chain has TRBV12-3 or TRBV12-4 and TRBJ1-1; 7 bases fit TRBD1. With 6 bases clipped from V and 4 bases from J, the junction kept 11 bases outside the gene matches. The length of the CDR3 is 15 residues. The chain's CDR3 is CASSHPTGLFTEAFF. Here the CDR3 DNA reads TGTGCCAGCAGCCACCCGACAGGGCTTTTCACTGAAGCTTTCTTT.

This clonotype was seen a few times. The chain is built from TRBV3-1 and TRBJ2-7; 7 bases are shared with TRBD1. CDR3 length: 14 residues. Trimming took 1 base from V and 4 from J; bases not matched to a gene: 4. CDR1 and CDR2 from the germline V gene are LGHDT and YNNKEL (reference sequence). The CDR3 region is CASSQGTGIYEQYF. The CDR3 region has the DNA TGTGCCAGCAGCCAAGGGACAGGTATATACGAGCAGTACTTC.

J is TRBJ2-1 and V is TRBV24-1; D is undetermined. Germline V gene lookup returns CDR1 KGHDR and CDR2 SFDVKD. V lost 0 bases and J 5 bases, leaving 7 bases between the germline ends. The CDR3 length is 14 residues. CDR3 DNA sequence: TGTGCCACCAGTGATTTGTTTAGCCACAATGAGCAGTTCTTC. Its protein product is CATSDLFSHNEQFF.

There are a few counts of this clonotype. The CDR3 is CASSLAGTGNTIYF. Here the CDR3 DNA reads TGCGCCAGCAGCTTGGCCGGGACGGGAAACACCATATATTTT. The chain recombines TRBV5-1 with TRBJ1-3; D possibly corresponds to TRBD1 (5 bases). The CDR3 consists of 14 residues. Germline V gives CDR1 SGHRS, CDR2 YFSETQ. Trimming removed 0 bases from V and 4 bases from J, with 8 bases in between.

The chain is built from TRBV12-5 and TRBJ2-7, with D maybe TRBD1 (7 bases). The CDR3 covers 17 residues. V gave up 0 bases and J gave up 3 bases, with 18 bases separating them. Looked up from germline, CDR1 is LGHNT and CDR2 is FRNRAP. CDR3 sequence (DNA): TGTGCTAGTGGTTTGGTCCTTGGGGGGACAGACAACTACGAGCAGTACTTC. This encodes CASGLVLGGTDNYEQYF.

The V gene is TRBV30, the J gene TRBJ2-3, with D perhaps TRBD1 (6 bases). Trimming took off 2 bases at V and 0 bases at J, with 18 bases between the two ends. Germline values: CDR1 GTSNPN, CDR2 SVGIG (reference sequence). This CDR3 comprises 17 residues. In nucleotides, the CDR3 is TGTGCCTGGAGTCCCGCAGGGGCCCCCCTCAGCACAGATACGCAGTATTTT. Its translation: CAWSPAGAPLSTDTQYF.

The V gene is TRBV25-1, the J gene TRBJ1-1, with 8 nucleotides matching TRBD1. Trimming removed 6 bases from V and 3 bases from J; junction bases left unmatched: 9. Germline lookup yields CDR1 MGHDK and CDR2 SYGVNS. The CDR3 is 15 residues long. CDR3 sequence: CASRKTGEWDTEAFF. The CDR3 region has the DNA TGTGCCAGCAGAAAGACAGGGGAGTGGGACACTGAAGCTTTCTTT.